This T cell receptor beta chain is from a study of CD8 T cells in ankylosing spondylitis (dated by TCRdb to about 2017). As for the study more broadly: The study profiled T cell receptor beta repertoires in healthy donors and ankylosing spondylitis patients to find disease-linked TCR variants. In total, the full study cohort was made up of about 99 healthy donors and approximately 27 ankylosing spondylitis patients. Samples of peripheral blood were taken, and for ankylosing spondylitis patients, synovial fluid was collected as well. The investigation overall reported the following: The disease-linked clones showed a CD8+ phenotype and occurred at relatively low frequencies in peripheral blood. Blood from ankylosing spondylitis patients appeared to be characterized by a TCR beta motif made up of under ten highly homologous amino acid variants. Significant enrichment of the disease-linked clones was reported in matched synovial fluid samples from ankylosing spondylitis patients. Some TCR beta motif variants had previously been reported in synovial fluid and blood of reactive arthritis patients, which suggested common disease-initiation mechanisms.

The listed sequencing device is Illumina HiSeq 2500. TCR beta libraries were prepared by quantitative 5'-RACE with molecular barcodes. The published analysis was carried out like this. To identify disease-linked TCR variants, a new computational method was used, one built on a probabilistic model of VDJ rearrangement. Through fastp at Q25 and MiXCR, TCRdb rebuilt clones from the public reads, retaining in-frame beta chains. Entries that share a CDR3 protein sequence are merged under the most common genes and DNA. TCRdb's processing, not the authors', yielded these V and J calls. The table for this sample lists around 130,000 distinct CDR3 sequences; approximately 6.8% of them were counted only once. 9% to 15% of the sample belongs to the ten largest clones. This clonotype was found many times. This receptor's antigen is unknown. One base away there is no much larger clone; base qualities are not given.

Trimming at the junction amounts to 3 bases on V and 1 base on J, and the germline ends lie 6 bases apart. Spanning cysteine to phenylalanine, the CDR3 consists of 14 amino acids. Only the CDR3 region is kept as DNA, spanning 42 bases read in frame from base 1. The V and J segments used are TRBV12-3 or TRBV12-4 and TRBJ2-2, with a tentative D gene TRBD1 over 6 matching bases. What was sequenced was blood, either unsorted or a sorted T cell fraction (not recorded which). The TCR sequence derives from a male donor with ankylosing spondylitis or in good health (not recorded which). The CDR3 loop reads CASSLTGNTGELFF. The bases are TGTGCCAGCAGTTTGACAGGGAACACCGGGGAGCTGTTTTTT.